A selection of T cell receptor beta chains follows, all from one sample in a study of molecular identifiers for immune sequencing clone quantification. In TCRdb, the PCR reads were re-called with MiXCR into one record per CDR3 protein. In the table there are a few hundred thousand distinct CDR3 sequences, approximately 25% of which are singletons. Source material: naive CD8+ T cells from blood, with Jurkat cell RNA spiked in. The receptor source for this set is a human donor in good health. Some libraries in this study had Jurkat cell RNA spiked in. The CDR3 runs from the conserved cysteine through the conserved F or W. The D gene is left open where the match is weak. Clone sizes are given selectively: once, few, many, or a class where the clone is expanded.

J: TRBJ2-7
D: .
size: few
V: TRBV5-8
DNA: TGTGCCACCCGACAGGTTGGGTCCTACGAGCAGTACTTC
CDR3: CATRQVGSYEQYF

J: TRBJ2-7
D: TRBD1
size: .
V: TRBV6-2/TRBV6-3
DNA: TGTGCCAGCAGTTACTCCGGAGACAGGGGGGCCTACGAGCAGTACTTC
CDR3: CASSYSGDRGAYEQYF

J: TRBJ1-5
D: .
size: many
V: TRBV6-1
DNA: TGTGCCAGCAGTGAATTCGGGGGACAGCCCCAGCATTTT
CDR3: CASSEFGGQPQHF

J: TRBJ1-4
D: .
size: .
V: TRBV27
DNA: TGTGCCAGCAGTACATGGGGAGGAGGGAGCGAAAAACTGTTTTTT
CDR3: CASSTWGGGSEKLFF

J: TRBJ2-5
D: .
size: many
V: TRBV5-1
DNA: TGCGCCAGCAGCTTGGGAGACTACCATTCGCACCAAGAGACCCAGTACTTC
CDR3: CASSLGDYHSHQETQYF

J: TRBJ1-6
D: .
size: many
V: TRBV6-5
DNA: TGTGCCAGCAGTTTCGGAACAGTGATTAATTCACCCCTCCACTTT
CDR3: CASSFGTVINSPLHF

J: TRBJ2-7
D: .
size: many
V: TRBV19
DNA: TGTGCCAGTAGTATAGAAGACGGAGCCCTTCTCGAGCAGTACTTC
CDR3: CASSIEDGALLEQYF

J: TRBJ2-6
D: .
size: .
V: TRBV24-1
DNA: TGTGCCACCTTTGACTCTGGGGCCAACGTCCTGACTTTC
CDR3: CATFDSGANVLTF

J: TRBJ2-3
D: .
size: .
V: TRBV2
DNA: TGTGCCAGCAGTGAATTGGTCGGGGGCGCGGGAGCCCCAGATTCGCAGTATTTT
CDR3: CASSELVGGAGAPDSQYF

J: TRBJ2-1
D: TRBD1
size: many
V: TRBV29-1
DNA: TGCAGCGTTCCAGGACAGGGCAGAAGTGAGCAGTTCTTC
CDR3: CSVPGQGRSEQFF